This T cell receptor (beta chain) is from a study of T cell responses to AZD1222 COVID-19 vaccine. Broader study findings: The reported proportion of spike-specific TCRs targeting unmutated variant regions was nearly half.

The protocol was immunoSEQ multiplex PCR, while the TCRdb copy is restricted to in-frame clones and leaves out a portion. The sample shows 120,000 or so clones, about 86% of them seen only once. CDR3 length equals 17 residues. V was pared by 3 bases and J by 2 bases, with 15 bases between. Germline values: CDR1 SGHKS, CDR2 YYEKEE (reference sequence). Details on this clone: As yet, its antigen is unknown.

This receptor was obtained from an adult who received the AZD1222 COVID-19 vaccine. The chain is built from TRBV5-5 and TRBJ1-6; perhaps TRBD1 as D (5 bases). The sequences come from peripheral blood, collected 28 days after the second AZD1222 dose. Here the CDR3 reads CASSSTPGVTYNSPLHF. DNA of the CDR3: TGTGCCAGCAGCTCGACACCGGGGGTCACCTATAATTCACCCCTCCACTTT.